These 13 T cell receptor beta chains were sequenced from one sample in a study of shared clonotypes between healthy human individuals. TCRdb's copy holds only in-frame clones and misses some; the assay was immunoSEQ multiplex PCR. The data hold roughly 2 million clones, with around 96% observed a single time. Positively selected for CCR7, the CD45RO-negative cells used as naive CD8 cells excluded terminally differentiated effector memory CD45RA+ cells. Sequenced sample: naive CD8+ T cells sorted from blood. The receptor set was obtained from a man younger than 30 in good health.

A word on this clone: Other DNA sequences in the same sample also yield this CDR3. The rearrangement uses TRBV5-1 and TRBJ1-1; no reliable D call. This CDR3 comprises 14 residues. The ends were cut back, 0 bases at V and 1 base at J, with 7 bases in the middle. The germline gives CDR1 SGHRS, CDR2 YFSETQ. The CDR3: CASSLGGSNTEAFF. The CDR3 bases are TGCGCCAGCAGCTTGGGCGGGTCGAACACTGAAGCTTTCTTT.

In regard to this clone: Other DNA sequences within the sample encode an identical CDR3. In DNA, the CDR3 is TGTGCCAGCAGTTTCGGGACAAGCTACGAGCAGTACTTC. Translating it yields CASSFGTSYEQYF. V is TRBV27 and J is TRBJ2-7; the D gene is possibly TRBD1 (6 bases). The CDR3 extends over 13 amino acids. From germline, CDR1 is MNHEY and CDR2 SMNVEV (reference sequence). Trimming removed 3 bases at V and 3 bases at J, with 9 bases between.

As for this clone: Other DNA sequences in the sample encode the same CDR3. The chain uses TRBV6-5 and TRBJ2-7; 8 bases line up with TRBD1. V dropped 2 bases and J dropped 2; count of bases not matched to a gene: 5. This CDR3 comprises 15 residues. The germline V gene encodes CDR1 MNHEY and CDR2 SVGAGI. As DNA, the CDR3 is TGTGCCAGCAGTTACAACGGACAGGGCGCCTACGAGCAGTACTTC. It is translated as CASSYNGQGAYEQYF.

The chain employs TRBV9 and TRBJ2-2; no firm D call. The V end was cut by 4 bases, the J end by 2 bases, with 15 bases between. CDR1 and CDR2 from the germline V gene are SGDLS and YYNGEE. This CDR3 has 16 amino acids. In nucleotides, the CDR3 is TGTGCCAGCAGCCTTCCGGGTCAGCCTAACACCGGGGAGCTGTTTTTT. It yields the protein CASSLPGQPNTGELFF.

This chain uses TRBV13 with TRBJ1-2; D perhaps matches TRBD1 (5 bases). Germline assignment: CDR1 PRHDT and CDR2 FYEKMQ (reference sequence). V was trimmed by 0 bases and J by 6 bases, leaving 8 bases between them. The CDR3 runs 13 residues. CDR3 bases: TGTGCCAGCAGCTTAGGCAGGGCGGATGGCTACACCTTC. Translation gives CASSLGRADGYTF.

The V and J genes are TRBV14 and TRBJ2-7, with TRBD1 matching over 9 bases. The ends lost 7 bases at V and 5 bases at J; junction bases unmatched: 12. This CDR3 has 15 amino acids. Germline lookup yields CDR1 SGHDN and CDR2 FVKESK. The CDR3 nucleotides are TGTGCCAGCAATCATGCCGGGACAGGGATGAACGAGCAGTACTTC. It codes for CASNHAGTGMNEQYF.

The V call is TRBV21-1, the J call TRBJ1-5; the table's D gene call, TRBD1, was not cross checked with the DNA. TRBV21-1 corresponds to a pseudogene. The CDR3 consists of 17 residues. DNA of the CDR3: TGTGCCAGCAGCAAAGAACGTTCTGGGGGCTGCAATCAGCCCCAGCATTTT. It encodes CASSKERSGGCNQPQHF.

The J gene is TRBJ1-4, the V gene TRBV28, with a possible D match to TRBD1 (6 bases). Trimming removed 1 base at V and 6 bases at J, with 12 bases between. The germline V gene has CDR1 MDHEN and CDR2 SYDVKM. The CDR3 runs 15 residues. DNA for the CDR3: TGTGCCAGCAGTTTATCCAGGGGATCGGATGAAAAACTGTTTTTT. Encoded protein: CASSLSRGSDEKLFF.

The CDR3 spells CASSQDQGEQYF. The CDR3 bases are TGCGCCAGCAGCCAAGATCAAGGCGAGCAGTACTTC. The chain recombines TRBV4-1 with TRBJ2-7; D is unclear. Per germline, CDR1 MGHRA and CDR2 YSYEKL. V was clipped by 0 bases and J by 6 bases, with 6 bases between them. This CDR3 has 12 residues.

The V and J genes are TRBV28 and TRBJ2-3, with 12 nucleotides matching TRBD2. Germline assignment: CDR1 MDHEN and CDR2 SYDVKM. J gave up 4 bases and V 4 bases, and 6 bases lay outside the gene matches. This CDR3 comprises 16 residues. DNA of the CDR3: TGTGCCAGCAGTTACCTTTCTAGCGGGGGGGCAGATACGCAGTATTTT. It encodes CASSYLSSGGADTQYF.

This clone was seen once. The same CDR3 can be traced to other DNA sequences in this sample. The chain employs TRBV5-4 and TRBJ2-2, with D tentatively TRBD2 (5 bases). V was cut by 2 bases and J by 1 base, with 6 bases left in between. This CDR3 is 14 amino acids long. Germline loops: CDR1 SGHNT, CDR2 YYREEE (reference sequence). The CDR3, as DNA: TGTGCCAGCAGCTTAGCGGAGAACACCGGGGAGCTGTTTTTT. Amino acids: CASSLAENTGELFF.

CDR3 in DNA: TGTGCCAGCAGCGTCGGAGGGATACCCAACCTTAATTCACCCCTCCACTTT. Its protein product is CASSVGGIPNLNSPLHF. The chain employs TRBV9 and TRBJ1-6, with unresolved D. The V end lost 2 bases, the J end lost 6 bases, and 18 bases lay between the germline ends. The CDR3 loop spans 17 amino acids. Per the germline V gene, CDR1 is SGDLS and CDR2 is YYNGEE.

The V gene is TRBV2, the J gene TRBJ2-1; possibly TRBD2 for D (5 bases). CDR3 size: 16 residues. With 0 bases removed from V and 0 bases from J, the gap between germline ends came to 9 bases. Germline assignment: CDR1 SNHLY and CDR2 FYNNEI. CDR3 sequence (DNA): TGTGCCAGCAGTGAAGCATGGGAGAGCTCCTACAATGAGCAGTTCTTC. Translation: CASSEAWESSYNEQFF.